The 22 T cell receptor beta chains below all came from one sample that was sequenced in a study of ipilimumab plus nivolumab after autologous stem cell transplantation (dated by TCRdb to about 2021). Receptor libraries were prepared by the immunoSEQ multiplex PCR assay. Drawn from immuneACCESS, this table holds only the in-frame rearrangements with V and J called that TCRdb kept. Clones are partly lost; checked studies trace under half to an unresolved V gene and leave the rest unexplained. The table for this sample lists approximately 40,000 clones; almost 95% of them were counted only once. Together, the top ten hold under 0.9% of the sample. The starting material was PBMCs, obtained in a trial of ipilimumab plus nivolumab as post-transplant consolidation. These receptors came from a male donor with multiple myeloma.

The CDR3 reads CASSPRTGQNSYEQYF. CDR3 coding DNA: TGTGCCAGCAGCCCGCGGACAGGTCAAAATTCCTACGAGCAGTACTTC. The chain links TRBV7-8 to TRBJ2-7; 7 bases map to TRBD1. Germline assignment: CDR1 SGHVS and CDR2 FQNEAQ. The CDR3 length is 16 residues. V trimming: 5 bases; J trimming: 1 base; junction bases outside the gene matches: 11.

CDR3 region: CASSLDRASGELFF. For the CDR3, the DNA is TGTGCCAGCTCACTTGACAGGGCATCCGGGGAGCTGTTTTTT. The chain is built from TRBV18 and TRBJ2-2, with TRBD1 identical over 7 bases. CDR1 is KGHSH and CDR2 is LQKENI in the germline V gene. There are 14 residues in the CDR3. J gave up 6 bases and V 4 bases, and 5 bases lay outside the gene matches.

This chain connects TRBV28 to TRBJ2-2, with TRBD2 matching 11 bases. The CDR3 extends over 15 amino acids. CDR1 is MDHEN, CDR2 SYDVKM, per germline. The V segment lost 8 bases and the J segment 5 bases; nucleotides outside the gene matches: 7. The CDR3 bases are TGTGCCAGCGTACGGGGGACTAGCGGTACCGGGGAGCTGTTTTTT. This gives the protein CASVRGTSGTGELFF.

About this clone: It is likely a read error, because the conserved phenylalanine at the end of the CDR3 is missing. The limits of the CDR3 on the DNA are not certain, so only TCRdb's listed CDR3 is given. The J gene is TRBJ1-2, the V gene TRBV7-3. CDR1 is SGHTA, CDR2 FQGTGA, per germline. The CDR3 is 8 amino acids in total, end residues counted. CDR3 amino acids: CASSSGPD.

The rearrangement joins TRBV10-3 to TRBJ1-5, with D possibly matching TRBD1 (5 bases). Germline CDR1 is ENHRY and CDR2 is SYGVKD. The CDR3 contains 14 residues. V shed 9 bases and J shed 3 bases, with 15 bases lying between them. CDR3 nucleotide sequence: TGTGCCATGAGTCAGGGTCTAGACAATCAGCCCCAGCATTTT. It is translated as CAMSQGLDNQPQHF.

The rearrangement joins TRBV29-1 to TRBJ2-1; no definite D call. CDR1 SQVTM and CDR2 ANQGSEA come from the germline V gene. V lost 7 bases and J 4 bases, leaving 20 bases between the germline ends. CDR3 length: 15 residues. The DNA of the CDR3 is TGCAGCGCCGAAGGACCAGGTACCTCTTACAATGAGCAGTTCTTC. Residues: CSAEGPGTSYNEQFF.

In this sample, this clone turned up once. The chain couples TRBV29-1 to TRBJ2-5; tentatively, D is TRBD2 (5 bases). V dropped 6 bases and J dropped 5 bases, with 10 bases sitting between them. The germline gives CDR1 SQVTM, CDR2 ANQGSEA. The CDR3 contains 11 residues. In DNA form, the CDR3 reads TGCAGCGTAACGCGAGGGGAGACCCAGTACTTC. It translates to CSVTRGETQYF.

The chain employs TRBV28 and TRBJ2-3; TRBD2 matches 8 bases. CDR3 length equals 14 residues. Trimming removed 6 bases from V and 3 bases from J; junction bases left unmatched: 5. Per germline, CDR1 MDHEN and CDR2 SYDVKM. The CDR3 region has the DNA TGTGCCAGCAGGACGGGGGGGGAGACAGATACGCAGTATTTT. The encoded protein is CASRTGGETDTQYF.

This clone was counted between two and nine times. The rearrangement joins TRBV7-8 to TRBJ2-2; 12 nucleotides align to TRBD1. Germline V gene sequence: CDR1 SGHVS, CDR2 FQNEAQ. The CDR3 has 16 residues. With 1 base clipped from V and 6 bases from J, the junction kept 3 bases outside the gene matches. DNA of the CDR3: TGTGCCAGCAGCTTAGGGGGGACAGGGGGCCCCGGGGAGCTGTTTTTT. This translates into CASSLGGTGGPGELFF.

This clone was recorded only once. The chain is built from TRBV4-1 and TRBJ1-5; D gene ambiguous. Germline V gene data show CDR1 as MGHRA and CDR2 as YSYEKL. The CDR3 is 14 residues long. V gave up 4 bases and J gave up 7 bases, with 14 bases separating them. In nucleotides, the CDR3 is TGCGCCAGCAGCCTAGGTCCTGCGGGGCAGCCCCAGCATTTT. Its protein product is CASSLGPAGQPQHF.

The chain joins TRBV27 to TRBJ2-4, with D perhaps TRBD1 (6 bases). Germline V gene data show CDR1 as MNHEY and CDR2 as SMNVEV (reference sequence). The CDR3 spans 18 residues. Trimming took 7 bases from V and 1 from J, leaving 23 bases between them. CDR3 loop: CASILRTGPLRAKNIQYF. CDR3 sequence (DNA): TGTGCCAGCATCCTTCGCACAGGGCCACTGAGGGCCAAAAACATTCAGTACTTC.

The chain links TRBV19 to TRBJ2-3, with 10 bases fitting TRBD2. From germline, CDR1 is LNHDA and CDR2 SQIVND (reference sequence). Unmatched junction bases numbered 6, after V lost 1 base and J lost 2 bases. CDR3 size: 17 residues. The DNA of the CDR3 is TGTGCCAGTAGTATAGGTACTAGCGGGGCCCACACAGATACGCAGTATTTT. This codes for CASSIGTSGAHTDTQYF.

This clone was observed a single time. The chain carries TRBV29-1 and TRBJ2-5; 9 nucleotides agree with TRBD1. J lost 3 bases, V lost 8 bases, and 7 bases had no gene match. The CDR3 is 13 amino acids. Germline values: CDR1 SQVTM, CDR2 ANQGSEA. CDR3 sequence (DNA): TGCAGCACCCGACAGGGGGGGGAAGAGACCCAGTACTTC. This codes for CSTRQGGEETQYF.

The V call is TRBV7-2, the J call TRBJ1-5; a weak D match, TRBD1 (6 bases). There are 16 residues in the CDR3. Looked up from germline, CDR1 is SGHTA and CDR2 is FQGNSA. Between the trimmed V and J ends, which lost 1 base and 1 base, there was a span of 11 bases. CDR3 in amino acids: CASSLDRVRSNQPQHF. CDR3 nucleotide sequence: TGTGCCAGCAGCTTAGACAGGGTACGGAGCAATCAGCCCCAGCATTTT.

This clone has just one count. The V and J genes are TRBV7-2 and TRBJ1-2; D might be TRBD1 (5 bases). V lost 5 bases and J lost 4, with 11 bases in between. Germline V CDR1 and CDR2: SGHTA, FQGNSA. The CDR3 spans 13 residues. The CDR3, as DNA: TGTGCCAGCAGCCACAGTGGGGGCTATGGCTACACCTTC. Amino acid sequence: CASSHSGGYGYTF.

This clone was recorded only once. CDR3 nucleotide sequence: TGCGCCAGCAGCCAACCTACTAGCGGGGGGGCCTATGAGCAGTTCTTC. Translated, it gives CASSQPTSGGAYEQFF. The chain employs TRBV4-3 and TRBJ2-1; 13 bases map to TRBD2. This CDR3 region has 16 residues. Germline assignment: CDR1 LGHNA and CDR2 YSLEER. With V trimmed by 2 bases and J by 8 bases, 6 bases remained unmatched.

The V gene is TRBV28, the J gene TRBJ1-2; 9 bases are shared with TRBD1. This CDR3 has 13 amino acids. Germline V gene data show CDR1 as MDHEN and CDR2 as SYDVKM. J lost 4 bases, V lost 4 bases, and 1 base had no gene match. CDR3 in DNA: TGTGCCAGCAGTTCGGGACAGGGCTATGGCTACACCTTC. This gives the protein CASSSGQGYGYTF.

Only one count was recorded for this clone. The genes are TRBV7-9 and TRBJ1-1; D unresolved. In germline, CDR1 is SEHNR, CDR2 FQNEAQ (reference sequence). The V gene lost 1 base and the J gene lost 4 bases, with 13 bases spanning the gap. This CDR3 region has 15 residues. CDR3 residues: CASSLVRGLPTEAFF. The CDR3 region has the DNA TGTGCCAGCAGCTTAGTCCGGGGTCTGCCCACTGAAGCTTTCTTT.

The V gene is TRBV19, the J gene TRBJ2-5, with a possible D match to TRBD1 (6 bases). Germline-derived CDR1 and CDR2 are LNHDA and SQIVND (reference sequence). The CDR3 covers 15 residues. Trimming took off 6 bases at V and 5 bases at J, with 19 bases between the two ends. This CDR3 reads CASRGTGTLQETQYF. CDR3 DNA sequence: TGTGCCAGTAGGGGGACCGGGACACTACAGGAGACCCAGTACTTC.

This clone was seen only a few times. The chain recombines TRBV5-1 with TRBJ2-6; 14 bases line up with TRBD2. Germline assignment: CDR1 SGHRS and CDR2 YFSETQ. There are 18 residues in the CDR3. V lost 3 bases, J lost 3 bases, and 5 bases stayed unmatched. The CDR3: CASSSGLAGGRGANVLTF. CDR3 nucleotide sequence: TGCGCCAGCAGCTCCGGACTAGCGGGAGGACGTGGGGCCAACGTCCTGACTTTC. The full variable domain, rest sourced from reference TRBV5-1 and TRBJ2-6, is KAGVTQTPRYLIKTRGQQVTLSCSPISGHRSVSWYQQTPGQGLQFLFEYFSETQRNKGNFPGRFSGRQFSNSRSEMNVSTLELGDSALYLCASSSGLAGGRGANVLTFGAGSRLTVL.

Written as DNA, the CDR3 is TGCAGTGCCGCTCCCAGGAACGAGCAGTACTTC. This codes for CSAAPRNEQYF. This chain connects TRBV20-1 to TRBJ2-7; no clear D gene. V was trimmed by 6 bases and J by 5 bases, leaving 11 bases between them. CDR1 is DFQATT, CDR2 SNEGSKA, per germline (reference sequence). The CDR3 has 11 amino acids.

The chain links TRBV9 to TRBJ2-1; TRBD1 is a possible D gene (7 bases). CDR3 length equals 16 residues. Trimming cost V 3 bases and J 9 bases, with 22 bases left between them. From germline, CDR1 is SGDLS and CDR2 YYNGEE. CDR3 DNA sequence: TGTGCCAGCAGCGCCTTGACAGGGTTGGGACTCAGTGAGCAGTTCTTC. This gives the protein CASSALTGLGLSEQFF. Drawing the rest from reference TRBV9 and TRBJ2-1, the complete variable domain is DSGVTQTPKHLITATGQRVTLRCSPRSGDLSVYWYQQSLDQGLQFLIQYYNGEERAKGNILERFSAQQFPDLHSELNLSSLELGDSALYFCASSALTGLGLSEQFFGPGTRLTVL.